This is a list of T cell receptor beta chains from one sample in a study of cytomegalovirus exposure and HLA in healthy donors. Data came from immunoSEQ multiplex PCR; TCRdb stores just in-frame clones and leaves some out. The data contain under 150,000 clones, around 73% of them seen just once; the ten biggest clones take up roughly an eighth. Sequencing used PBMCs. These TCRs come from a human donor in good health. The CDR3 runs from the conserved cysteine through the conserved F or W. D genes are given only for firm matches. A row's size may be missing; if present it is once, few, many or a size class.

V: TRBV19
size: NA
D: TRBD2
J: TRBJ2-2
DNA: TGTGCCAGTACCTCTCCGGGAGGGGTGGAATCCGGGGAGCTGTTTTTT
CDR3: CASTSPGGVESGELFF

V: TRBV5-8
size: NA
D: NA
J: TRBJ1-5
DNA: TGTGCCAGCACCCTGGGGCAAGCCAGCAATCAGCCCCAGCATTTT
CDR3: CASTLGQASNQPQHF

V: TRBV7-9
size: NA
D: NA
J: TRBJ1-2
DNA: TGTGCCAGCAGCTTGACAGAGAACTATGGCTACACCTTC
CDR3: CASSLTENYGYTF

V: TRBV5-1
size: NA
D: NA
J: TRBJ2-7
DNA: TGCGCCAGCAGCTTGGTGTCAGGGAGGAGATACGAGCAGTACTTC
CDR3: CASSLVSGRRYEQYF

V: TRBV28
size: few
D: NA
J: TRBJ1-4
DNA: TGTGCCAGCTCCTTTGATGAAAAACTGTTTTTT
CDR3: CASSFDEKLFF

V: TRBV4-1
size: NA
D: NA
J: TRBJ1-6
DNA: TGCGCCACCATGGCCAGTCCTAATTCACCCCTCCACTTT
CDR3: CATMASPNSPLHF

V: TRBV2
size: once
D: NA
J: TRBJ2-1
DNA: TGTGCCAACCAGGCGGGTAGGAATGAGCAGTTCTTC
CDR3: CANQAGRNEQFF

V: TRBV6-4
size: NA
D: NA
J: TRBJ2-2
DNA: TGTGCCAGCAGGGCCTCAGGGGATGCCGGGGAGCTGTTTTTT
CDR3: CASRASGDAGELFF

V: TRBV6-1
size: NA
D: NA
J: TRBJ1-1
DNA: TGTGCCAGCAGGGGGGGAGGGGGGAAGAACACTGAAGCTTTCTTT
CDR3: CASRGGGGKNTEAFF

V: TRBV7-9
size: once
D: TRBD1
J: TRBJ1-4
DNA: TGTGCCAGCAGCTCCACAGGGGGCATGGTGGAAAAACTGTTTTTT
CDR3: CASSSTGGMVEKLFF

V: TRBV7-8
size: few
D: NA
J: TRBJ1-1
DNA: TGTGCCAGCAGCTTTCGGGGTAACACTGAAGCTTTCTTT
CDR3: CASSFRGNTEAFF

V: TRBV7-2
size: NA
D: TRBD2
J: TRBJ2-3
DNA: TGTGCCAGCAGCCTTCGCGGACTAGCGGGGGTAGGCACAGATACGCAGTATTTT
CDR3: CASSLRGLAGVGTDTQYF

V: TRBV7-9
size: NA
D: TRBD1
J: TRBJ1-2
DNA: TGTGCCAGCACCCTAGCAGGGGGGGGATATGGCTACACCTTC
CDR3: CASTLAGGGYGYTF

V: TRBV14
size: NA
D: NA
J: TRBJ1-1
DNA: TGTGCCAGCAGCCCGCTCCGGGGGCGGGGGACTGAAGCTTTCTTT
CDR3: CASSPLRGRGTEAFF

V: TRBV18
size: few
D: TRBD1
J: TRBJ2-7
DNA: TGTGCCAGCTCACCACACGACAGGGACAACGAGCAGTACTTC
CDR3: CASSPHDRDNEQYF

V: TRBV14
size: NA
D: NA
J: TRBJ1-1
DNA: TGTGCCAACAGCCGAGAACCGGTAACGAACACTGAAGCTTTCTTT
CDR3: CANSREPVTNTEAFF

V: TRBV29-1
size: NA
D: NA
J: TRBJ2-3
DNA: TGCAGCGTTGTGGTTAGTACGCAGTATTTT
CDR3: CSVVVSTQYF

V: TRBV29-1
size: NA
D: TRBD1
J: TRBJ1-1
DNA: TGCAGCGTTGAAACCTGGACAGGAGGGAACACTGAAGCTTTCTTT
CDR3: CSVETWTGGNTEAFF

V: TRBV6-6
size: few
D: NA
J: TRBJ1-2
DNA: TGTGCCACCTCGGTTGATGGCTACACCTTC
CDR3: CATSVDGYTF

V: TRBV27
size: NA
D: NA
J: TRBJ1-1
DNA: TGTGCCAGCAGCGACAGCCTTGGCACTGAAGCTTTCTTT
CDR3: CASSDSLGTEAFF

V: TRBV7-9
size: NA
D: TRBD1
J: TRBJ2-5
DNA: TGTGCCAGCAGCCCGAGACAGGGGTGGGAGACCCAGTACTTC
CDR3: CASSPRQGWETQYF

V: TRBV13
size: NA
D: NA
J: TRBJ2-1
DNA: TGTGCCAGCAGCGTTAGCGTCAATGAGCAGTTCTTC
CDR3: CASSVSVNEQFF

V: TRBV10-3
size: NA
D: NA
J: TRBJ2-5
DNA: TGTGCCATCAGTGTCTCCGAGGGAGAGACCCAGTACTTC
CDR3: CAISVSEGETQYF

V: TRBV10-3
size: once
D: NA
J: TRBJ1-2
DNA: TGTGCCATCAGGGTGAGCTATGGCTACACCTTC
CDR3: CAIRVSYGYTF

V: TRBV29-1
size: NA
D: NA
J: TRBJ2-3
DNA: TGCAGCGTTGAATTTCGGGATCTAGCTGCAGATACGCAGTATTTT
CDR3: CSVEFRDLAADTQYF

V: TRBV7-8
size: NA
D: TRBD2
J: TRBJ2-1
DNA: TGTGCCAGCAGCTCCCTGACTAGCGGGGGGGGATACAATGAGCAGTTCTTC
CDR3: CASSSLTSGGGYNEQFF

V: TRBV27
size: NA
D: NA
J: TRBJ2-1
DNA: TGTGCCAGCAGTCTCACTGGGGGCGAGACTTTTACCAATGAGCAGTTCTTC
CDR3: CASSLTGGETFTNEQFF

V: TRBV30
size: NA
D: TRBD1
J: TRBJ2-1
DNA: TGTGCCTGGACAATAGGACAGGTTTGGAATGAGCAGTTCTTC
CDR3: CAWTIGQVWNEQFF

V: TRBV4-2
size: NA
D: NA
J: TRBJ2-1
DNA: TGTGCCAGCAGCCAAGATTACGGGAGTTCTTACAATGAGCAGTTCTTC
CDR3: CASSQDYGSSYNEQFF

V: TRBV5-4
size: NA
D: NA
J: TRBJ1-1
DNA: TGTGCCAGCAGCTTGGACCCGAGGACTGAAGCTTTCTTT
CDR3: CASSLDPRTEAFF

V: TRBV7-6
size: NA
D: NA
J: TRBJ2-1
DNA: TGTGCCAGCAGCTCGGGACTTTACAATGAGCAGTTCTTC
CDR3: CASSSGLYNEQFF

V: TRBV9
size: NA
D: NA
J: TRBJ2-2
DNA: TGTGCCAGCAGCGTAGTAGGGGCTCCTGCCGGGGAGCTGTTTTTT
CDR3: CASSVVGAPAGELFF

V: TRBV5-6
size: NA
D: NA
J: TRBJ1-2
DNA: TGTGCCAGCAGCTTAACTTCTAAGCAGGGGCAATATGGCTACACCTTC
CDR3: CASSLTSKQGQYGYTF

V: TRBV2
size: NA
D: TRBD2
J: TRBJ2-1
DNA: TGTGCCAGCAGTGATCCGGGGGGGGGCGGATGGGGTGTCGTTGAGCAGTTCTTC
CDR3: CASSDPGGGGWGVVEQFF

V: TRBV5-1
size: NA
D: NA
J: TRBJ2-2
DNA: TGCGCCAGCAGCTCACAGGGAGAGGGGGAGCTGTTTTTT
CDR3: CASSSQGEGELFF

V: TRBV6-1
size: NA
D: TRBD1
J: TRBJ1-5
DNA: TGTGCCAGCAGTGAAGAGCATTCGGACAGGGTGTTTCGGGAGCCCCAGCATTTT
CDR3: CASSEEHSDRVFREPQHF

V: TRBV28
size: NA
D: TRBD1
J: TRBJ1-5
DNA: TGTGCCAGCAGTTCGACAGGGACGGAGCGCAATCAGCCCCAGCATTTT
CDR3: CASSSTGTERNQPQHF

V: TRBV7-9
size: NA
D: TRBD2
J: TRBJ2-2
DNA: TGTGCCAGCAGCACAGGACTAGCGACGGTCACCGGGGAGCTGTTTTTT
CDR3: CASSTGLATVTGELFF

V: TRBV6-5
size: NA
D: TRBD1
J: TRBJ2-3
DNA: TGTGCCACCCGGGACAGAGCCACAGATACGCAGTATTTT
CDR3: CATRDRATDTQYF

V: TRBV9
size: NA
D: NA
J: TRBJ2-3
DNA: TGTGCCAGCAGCCCAACGACTAGTACCCCAGATACGCAGTATTTT
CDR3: CASSPTTSTPDTQYF

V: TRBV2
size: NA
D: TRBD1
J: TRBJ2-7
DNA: TGTGCCAGCAGGGGGGACAGGGGGGATCCCTACGAGCAGTACTTC
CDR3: CASRGDRGDPYEQYF

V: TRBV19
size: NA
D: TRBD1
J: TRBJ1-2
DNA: TGTGCCAGTAGCCCCGGACAGGGGGTCTTCTACACCTTC
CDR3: CASSPGQGVFYTF

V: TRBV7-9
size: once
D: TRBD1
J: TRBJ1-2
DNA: TGTGCCAGCAGCCCAAGACAGGGGACCCCGACCTACTATGGCTACACCTTC
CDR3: CASSPRQGTPTYYGYTF

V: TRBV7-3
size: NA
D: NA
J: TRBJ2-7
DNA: TGTGCCAGCAGCTTAACGAACGGTTACGAGCAGTACTTC
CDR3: CASSLTNGYEQYF

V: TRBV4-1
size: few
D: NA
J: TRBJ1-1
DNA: TGCGCCAGCAGCCAAGGACTGGGGAACACTGAAGCTTTCTTT
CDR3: CASSQGLGNTEAFF

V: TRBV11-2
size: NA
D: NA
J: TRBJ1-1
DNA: TGTGCCAGCAGCTTACGAGGGAGCACTGAAGCTTTCTTT
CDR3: CASSLRGSTEAFF

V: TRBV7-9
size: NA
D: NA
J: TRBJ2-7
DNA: TGTGCCAGCAGCTCGACCCTAGGGAGCGAGCAGTACTTC
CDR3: CASSSTLGSEQYF